This is a list of T cell receptor beta chains from one sample in a study of blood T cell repertoires in COVID-19. Repertoires were generated with immunoSEQ multiplex PCR, while TCRdb's copy carries only in-frame clones and drops some. The sample lists about 160,000 clones; approximately 80% were seen once. The specimen sequenced was PBMCs or T cells enriched from blood (not recorded which). These TCRs come from a man aged 40-55 years who had recovered from COVID-19. The CDR3 runs from the conserved cysteine through the conserved F or W. The D gene is left open where the match is weak. Not every row has a clone size; where given, it reads once, few, many or a size class.

d_call j_call v_call clone_size cdr3_nt cdr3_aa
NA TRBJ1-1 TRBV5-6 NA TGTGCCAGCAGCTTGCGGGTAGGTTTGAACACTGAAGCTTTCTTT CASSLRVGLNTEAFF
NA TRBJ1-4 TRBV7-9 NA TGTGCCAGCAGTTACGGACAGCTCCCAAATGAAAAACTGTTTTTT CASSYGQLPNEKLFF
TRBD2 TRBJ2-5 TRBV19 few TGTGCCAGTAGTCCCAGGACTAGCGGGGGAGCGGAGACCCAGTACTTC CASSPRTSGGAETQYF
TRBD2 TRBJ2-2 TRBV5-1 NA TGCGCCAGCAGCTCTGCCGCGGGGGGTCCTACCGGGGAGCTGTTTTTT CASSSAAGGPTGELFF
NA TRBJ1-2 TRBV6-5 once TGTGCCAGCAGTCCGGGACACCGGTATGGCTACACCTTC CASSPGHRYGYTF
TRBD2 TRBJ2-3 TRBV5-1 NA TGCGCCAGCAGCCCCAGAGCTAGCGGGGTATCAGATACGCAGTATTTT CASSPRASGVSDTQYF
TRBD1 TRBJ2-6 TRBV3-1/TRBV3-2 once TGTGCCAGCAGCTCCGGGACAGGAGTCTCTGGGGCCAACGTCCTGACTTTC CASSSGTGVSGANVLTF
NA TRBJ2-2 TRBV6-5 NA TGTGCCAGCAGTTACAGGAAAGGGGTGAACACCGGGGAGCTGTTTTTT CASSYRKGVNTGELFF
TRBD1 TRBJ1-1 TRBV30 NA TGTGCCTGGAGAGGGGGCAGTCAAGCTGAAGCTTTCTTT CAWRGGSQAEAFF
TRBD2 TRBJ2-5 TRBV7-3 NA TGTGCCAGCAGCCTCACTAGCGGGGGACAAGAGACCCAGTACTTC CASSLTSGGQETQYF
NA TRBJ1-1 TRBV4-2 NA TGTGCCAGCAGCCAGGAACAGGGAAACACTGAAGCTTTCTTT CASSQEQGNTEAFF
TRBD1 TRBJ2-2 TRBV7-9 NA TGTGCCAGCAGCCGACAGGGGGCACTGAACACCGGGGAGCTGTTTTTT CASSRQGALNTGELFF
TRBD2 TRBJ2-2 TRBV24-1 NA TGTGCCACCAGTGATTTGCATGTGTCGGCGGGGGGGAACACCGGGGAGCTGTTTTTT CATSDLHVSAGGNTGELFF
NA TRBJ1-2 TRBV6-1 NA TGTGCCAGCAGTGAAGCGGGGGGGCGCTACACCTTC CASSEAGGRYTF
TRBD2 TRBJ2-2 TRBV4-1 NA TGCGCCAGCAGCCAAGATGGACTAGCGGGGGCGAACACCGGGGAGCTGTTTTTT CASSQDGLAGANTGELFF
TRBD1 TRBJ1-2 TRBV27 once TGTGCCAGCAGTTCCGGGACAGGGTCGGGCTACACCTTC CASSSGTGSGYTF
NA TRBJ1-2 TRBV7-9 NA TGTGCCAGCAGCCACAGGAGCGGGGGCCGACGAGGTGGCTACACCTTC CASSHRSGGRRGGYTF
TRBD1 TRBJ2-2 TRBV29-1 NA TGCAGCGCTGACAGGGGACACACCGGGGAGCTGTTTTTT CSADRGHTGELFF
NA TRBJ1-1 TRBV29-1 NA TGCAGCGTCGTCGGACAGACGAACACTGAAGCTTTCTTT CSVVGQTNTEAFF
NA TRBJ1-2 TRBV28 NA TGTGCCAGCAGTCAGGGATCCAGGAGGGTGGAAAACTATGGCTACACCTTC CASSQGSRRVENYGYTF
TRBD1 TRBJ2-2 TRBV24-1 NA TGTGCCACCAGTGCCGCCGACAGGGGGTACACCGGGGAGCTGTTTTTT CATSAADRGYTGELFF
TRBD1 TRBJ1-1 TRBV7-9 NA TGTGCCAGCAGCTTAAGGACAGGTACAGCTTTCTTT CASSLRTGTAFF
NA TRBJ1-6 TRBV2 NA TGTGCCAGCAGTGGGAGCTCCTATAATTCACCCCTCCACTTT CASSGSSYNSPLHF
TRBD1 TRBJ1-2 TRBV5-1 NA TGCGCCAGTCATACCTCCGCCGGGGACAGGGGCCCGCCCGGCTACACCTTC CASHTSAGDRGPPGYTF
NA TRBJ2-5 TRBV5-1 NA TGCGCCAGCAGCTTGGCCGTCAGGGTCTCGACGGAGACCCAGTACTTC CASSLAVRVSTETQYF
NA TRBJ2-2 TRBV6-5 NA TGTGCCAGCAAGTACAGGGTAGACACCGGGGAGCTGTTTTTT CASKYRVDTGELFF
NA TRBJ2-3 TRBV19 NA TGTGCCAGTAGTATGGCAGGGCGAGATACGCAGTATTTT CASSMAGRDTQYF
TRBD2 TRBJ2-1 TRBV4-2 NA TGTGCCAGCAGCCAAGATGGAGCGGGGGTCAGGTATGAGCAGTTCTTC CASSQDGAGVRYEQFF
NA TRBJ2-7 TRBV2 NA TGTGCCAGTGGAGGTGGCTACGAGCAGTACTTC CASGGGYEQYF
NA TRBJ1-1 TRBV5-1 NA TGCGCCAGCAGCTTGGCCGGGGTTACTACTGAAGCTTTCTTT CASSLAGVTTEAFF
NA TRBJ1-6 TRBV27 few TGTGCCAGCAGTTTATATGTCTATGATTCACCCCTCCACTTT CASSLYVYDSPLHF
TRBD2 TRBJ2-3 TRBV5-1 NA TGCGCCAGCAGCTTCGGGACTACAGCGGATACGCAGTATTTT CASSFGTTADTQYF
TRBD2 TRBJ2-5 TRBV19 NA TGTGCCAGTAGTCCCGTAGCGGGGGTTTTTACCGAGACCCAGTACTTC CASSPVAGVFTETQYF
NA TRBJ1-2 TRBV5-5 NA TGTGCCAGCAGCTTGGCCGCGAGCGGGAGCTATGGCTACACCTTC CASSLAASGSYGYTF
NA TRBJ1-2 TRBV11-2 few TGTGCCAGCAGCTCCAGACAGGCTTGGGACTATGGCTACACCTTC CASSSRQAWDYGYTF
TRBD1 TRBJ2-6 TRBV19 NA TGTGCCAGTAGTCAGGGGGCGCGGGGGGCCAACGTCCTGACTTTC CASSQGARGANVLTF
TRBD1 TRBJ1-3 TRBV30 NA TGTGCCTGGTCCGGGACAGGGATTCGGGGAAACACCATATATTTT CAWSGTGIRGNTIYF
NA TRBJ1-4 TRBV5-1 NA TGCGCCAGCAGCCTAGGAGGAGTTAATGAAAAACTGTTTTTT CASSLGGVNEKLFF
NA TRBJ2-1 TRBV6-2/TRBV6-3 NA TGTGCCAGCAGCCCCCTACTCTACAATGAGCAGTTCTTC CASSPLLYNEQFF
NA TRBJ2-2 TRBV10-3 NA TGTGCCACCTGGGGGCAGGAGAACACCGGGGAGCTGTTTTTT CATWGQENTGELFF
TRBD1 TRBJ1-4 TRBV5-4 NA TGTGCCAGCAGCTTTACCGGGACAGGGAATGAAAAACTGTTTTTT CASSFTGTGNEKLFF